The present entry profiles one T cell receptor beta chain with its context. Its antigen is unknown. No per-base quality is available; no much larger clone lies one base away. These data originate in a study of blood T cell repertoires in COVID-19 (TCRdb year 2020). Looking at the study overall: Samples covering the acute and convalescent phases of COVID-19 were provided by collaborators in the United States, Italy and Spain. Where HLA class I and class II types were available, the types were taken from metadata supplied by the sample provider, not from assay-based typing. The repertoires were made available in a free public database intended to serve as a resource for research on the immune response to SARS-CoV-2. The material from the prospective study consisted of cDNA or gDNA derived from T cells, B-cell-depleted T cells, or PBMCs. Sample metadata almost always included a de-identified subject ID, COVID-19 status, age in years and sex. Samples were obtained from the ongoing ImmuneRACE study (first 160 participants) and from approximately 1,200 subjects provided by 6 global collaborators. Subjects who had been exposed to COVID-19, were actively infected with it, or had recovered from it provided the deeply sampled blood TCRbeta repertoires that made up the dataset. Beyond this particular receptor, the publication reports: Clinical and demographic metadata were provided uncurated, with the amount varying by source and participant.

The immunoSEQ Assay, a bias-controlled multiplex PCR, was used to amplify TCRbeta CDR3 regions from genomic DNA. Per the authors' processing: Nucleated cell counts per sample were estimated from amplification of reference gene primers within the assay. Sequence reads were collapsed and filtered to measure the absolute abundance of every unique TCRbeta CDR3 rearrangement. For each sample, productive Simpson clonality was calculated as the square root of Simpson's diversity index over productive rearrangements. This immuneACCESS table, as held by TCRdb, lists in-frame sequences with V and J called but not all clones. Of the missing ones, under half trace to an unresolved V gene in checked studies; the others have no known cause. The V and J calls and clone size come from that table; D and trimming were worked out from the DNA. The sample table records about 120,000 clones; around 90% of these occur just once. The ten largest make up under 4.5% of the sample.

At one collaborating source in Seattle, patients were enrolled during active infection and were followed longitudinally through the course of disease. Each collaborating institution followed its own protocols to collect whole blood in K2EDTA tubes. For TCRbeta analysis, collaborator samples were shipped as frozen whole blood, as isolated PBMCs, or as DNA extracted from either sample type. The sequencing sample was made of peripheral blood. This TCR was recovered from a woman in her fifties or sixties with COVID-19, enrolled during active disease.

The CDR3 protein: CASSSSGYNSDEQYF. The sequenced DNA: TGTGCCAGCAGCTCTAGCGGGTATAACTCGGACGAGCAGTACTTC. The chain uses TRBV27 and TRBJ2-7, with TRBD2 identical over 8 junction bases. CDR1 and CDR2 (MNHEY, SMNVEV) derive from the germline V gene (reference sequence). From the cysteine through the phenylalanine, the CDR3 covers 15 amino acids. Only CDR3 DNA remains: 45 bases, in frame from the first base. Unmatched junction bases come to 12, with V trimmed by 6 bases and J by 5 bases.